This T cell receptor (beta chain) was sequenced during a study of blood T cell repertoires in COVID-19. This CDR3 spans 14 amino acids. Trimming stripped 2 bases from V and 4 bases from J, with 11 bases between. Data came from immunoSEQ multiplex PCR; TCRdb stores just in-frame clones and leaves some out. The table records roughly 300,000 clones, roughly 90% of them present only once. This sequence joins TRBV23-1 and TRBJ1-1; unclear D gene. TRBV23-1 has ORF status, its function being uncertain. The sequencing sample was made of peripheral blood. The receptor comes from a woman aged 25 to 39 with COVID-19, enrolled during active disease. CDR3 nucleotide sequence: TGCGCCAGCAGTCAACCGTGGACTAGCACTGAAGCTTTCTTT. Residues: CASSQPWTSTEAFF.